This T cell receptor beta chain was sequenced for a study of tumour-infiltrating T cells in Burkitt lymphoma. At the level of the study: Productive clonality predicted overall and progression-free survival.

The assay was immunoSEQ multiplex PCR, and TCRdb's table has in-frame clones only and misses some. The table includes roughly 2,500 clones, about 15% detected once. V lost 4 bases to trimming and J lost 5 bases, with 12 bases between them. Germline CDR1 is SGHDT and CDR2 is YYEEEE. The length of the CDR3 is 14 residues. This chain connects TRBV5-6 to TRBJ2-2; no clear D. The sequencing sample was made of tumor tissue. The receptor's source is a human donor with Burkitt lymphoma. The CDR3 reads CASSTTPGTGELFF. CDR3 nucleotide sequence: TGTGCCAGCAGCACCACGCCCGGGACCGGGGAGCTGTTTTTT. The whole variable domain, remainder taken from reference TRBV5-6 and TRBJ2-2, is DAGVTQSPTHLIKTRGQQVTLRCSPKSGHDTVSWYQQALGQGPQFIFQYYEEEERQRGNFPDRFSGHQFPNYSSELNVNALLLGDSALYLCASSTTPGTGELFFGEGSRLTVL.